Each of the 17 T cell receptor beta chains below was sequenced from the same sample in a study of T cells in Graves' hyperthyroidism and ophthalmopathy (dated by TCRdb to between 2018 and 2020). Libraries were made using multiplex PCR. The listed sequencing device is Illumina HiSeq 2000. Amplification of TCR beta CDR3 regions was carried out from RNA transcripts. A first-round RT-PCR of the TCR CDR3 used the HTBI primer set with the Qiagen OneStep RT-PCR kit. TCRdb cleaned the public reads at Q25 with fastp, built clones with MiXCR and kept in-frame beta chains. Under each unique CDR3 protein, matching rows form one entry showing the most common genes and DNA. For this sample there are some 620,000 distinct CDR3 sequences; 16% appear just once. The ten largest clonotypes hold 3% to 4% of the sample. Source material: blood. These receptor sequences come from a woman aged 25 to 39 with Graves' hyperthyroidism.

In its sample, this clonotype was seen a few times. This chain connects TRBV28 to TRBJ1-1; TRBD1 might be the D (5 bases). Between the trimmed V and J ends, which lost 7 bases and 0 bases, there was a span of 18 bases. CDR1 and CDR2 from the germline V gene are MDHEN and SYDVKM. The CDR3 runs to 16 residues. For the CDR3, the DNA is TGTGCCAGCAACTCGCCGGGACGGAGAATGAACACTGAAGCTTTCTTT. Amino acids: CASNSPGRRMNTEAFF.

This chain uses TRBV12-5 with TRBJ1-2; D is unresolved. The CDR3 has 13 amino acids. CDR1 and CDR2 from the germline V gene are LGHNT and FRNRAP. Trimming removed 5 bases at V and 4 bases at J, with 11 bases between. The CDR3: CASGAGVGYGYTF. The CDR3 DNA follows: TGTGCTAGTGGTGCCGGTGTGGGCTATGGCTACACCTTC.

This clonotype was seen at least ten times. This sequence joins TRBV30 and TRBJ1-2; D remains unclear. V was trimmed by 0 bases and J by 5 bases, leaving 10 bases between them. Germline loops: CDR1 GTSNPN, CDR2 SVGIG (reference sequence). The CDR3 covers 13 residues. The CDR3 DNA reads TGTGCCTGGAGTGTGGCACGGTTATATGGCTACACCTTC. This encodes CAWSVARLYGYTF.

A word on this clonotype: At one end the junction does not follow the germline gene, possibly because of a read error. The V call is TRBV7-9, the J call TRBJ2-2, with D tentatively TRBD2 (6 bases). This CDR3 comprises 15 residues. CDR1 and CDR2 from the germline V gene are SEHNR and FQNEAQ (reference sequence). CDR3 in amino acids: CVSSFFWEDTGELFF. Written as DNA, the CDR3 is TGTGTCAGCAGCTTTTTTTGGGAGGACACCGGGGAGCTGTTTTTT.

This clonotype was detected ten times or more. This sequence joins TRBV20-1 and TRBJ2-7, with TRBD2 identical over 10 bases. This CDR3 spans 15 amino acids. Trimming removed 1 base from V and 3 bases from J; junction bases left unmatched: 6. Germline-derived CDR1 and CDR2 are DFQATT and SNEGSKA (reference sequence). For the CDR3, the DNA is TGCAGTGCTAGAGGAGCACTAGCGGGATACTACGAGCAGTACTTC. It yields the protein CSARGALAGYYEQYF.

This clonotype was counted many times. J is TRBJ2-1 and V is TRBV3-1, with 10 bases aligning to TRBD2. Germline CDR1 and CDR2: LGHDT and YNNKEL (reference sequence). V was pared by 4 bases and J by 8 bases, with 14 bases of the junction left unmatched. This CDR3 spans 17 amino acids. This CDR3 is CASSPHGVLAGRDEQFF. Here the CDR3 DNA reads TGTGCCAGCAGCCCCCACGGGGTACTAGCGGGACGGGATGAGCAGTTCTTC.

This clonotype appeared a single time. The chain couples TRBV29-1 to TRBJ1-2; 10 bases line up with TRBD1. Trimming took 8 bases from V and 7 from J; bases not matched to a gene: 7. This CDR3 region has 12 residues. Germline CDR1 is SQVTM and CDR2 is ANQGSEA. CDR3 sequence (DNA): TGCAGCTTTTGGGGACAGGGGTCTGGCTACACCTTC. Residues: CSFWGQGSGYTF.

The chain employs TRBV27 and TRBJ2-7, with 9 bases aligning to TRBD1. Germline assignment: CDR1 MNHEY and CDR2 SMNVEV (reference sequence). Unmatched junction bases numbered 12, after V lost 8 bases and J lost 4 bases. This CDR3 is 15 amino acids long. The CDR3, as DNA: TGTGCCAGCTCGTATACCGGGACAGGGAATTACGAGCAGTACTTC. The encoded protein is CASSYTGTGNYEQYF.

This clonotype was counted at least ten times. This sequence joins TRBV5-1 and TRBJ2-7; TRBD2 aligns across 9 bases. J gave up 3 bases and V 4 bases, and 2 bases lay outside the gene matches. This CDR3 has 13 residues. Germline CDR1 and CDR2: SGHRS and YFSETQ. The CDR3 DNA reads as TGCGCCAGCAGCGGCGGGAGGGTCTACGAGCAGTACTTC. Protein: CASSGGRVYEQYF.

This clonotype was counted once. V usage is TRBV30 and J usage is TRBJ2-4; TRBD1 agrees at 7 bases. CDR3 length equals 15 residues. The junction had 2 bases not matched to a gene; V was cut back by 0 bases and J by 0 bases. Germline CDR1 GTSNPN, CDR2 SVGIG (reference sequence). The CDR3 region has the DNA TGTGCCTGGAGTGTAAGGGGGCTAGCCAAAAACATTCAGTACTTC. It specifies CAWSVRGLAKNIQYF.

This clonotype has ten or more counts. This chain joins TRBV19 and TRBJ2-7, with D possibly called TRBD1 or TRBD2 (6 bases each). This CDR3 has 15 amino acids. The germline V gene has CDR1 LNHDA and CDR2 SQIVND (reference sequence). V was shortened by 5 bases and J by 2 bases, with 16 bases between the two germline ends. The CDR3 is CASSPLGGLAYEQYF. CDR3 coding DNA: TGTGCCAGTAGTCCCCTAGGGGGACTCGCCTACGAGCAGTACTTC.

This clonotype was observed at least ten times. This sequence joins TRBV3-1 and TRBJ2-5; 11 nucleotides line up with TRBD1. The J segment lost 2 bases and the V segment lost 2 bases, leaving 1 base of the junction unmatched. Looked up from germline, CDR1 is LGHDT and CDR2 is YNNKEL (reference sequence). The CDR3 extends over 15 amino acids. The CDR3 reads CASSQRDRGQETQYF. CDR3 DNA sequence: TGTGCCAGCAGCCAACGGGACAGGGGGCAAGAGACCCAGTACTTC.

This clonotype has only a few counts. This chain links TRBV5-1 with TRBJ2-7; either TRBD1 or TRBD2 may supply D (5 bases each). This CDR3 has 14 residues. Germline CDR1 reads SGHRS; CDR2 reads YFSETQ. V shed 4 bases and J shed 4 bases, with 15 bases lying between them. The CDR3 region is CASSPREGLYEQYF. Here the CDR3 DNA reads TGCGCCAGCAGCCCCAGGGAAGGACTGTACGAGCAGTACTTC. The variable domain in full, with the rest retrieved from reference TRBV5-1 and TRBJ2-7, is KAGVTQTPRYLIKTRGQQVTLSCSPISGHRSVSWYQQTPGQGLQFLFEYFSETQRNKGNFPGRFSGRQFSNSRSEMNVSTLELGDSALYLCASSPREGLYEQYFGPGTRLTVT.

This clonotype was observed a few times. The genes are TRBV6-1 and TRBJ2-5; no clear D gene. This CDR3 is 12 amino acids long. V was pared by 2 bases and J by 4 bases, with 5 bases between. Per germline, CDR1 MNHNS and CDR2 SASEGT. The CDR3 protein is CASSEMLETQYF. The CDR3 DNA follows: TGTGCCAGCAGTGAAATGCTAGAGACCCAGTACTTC.

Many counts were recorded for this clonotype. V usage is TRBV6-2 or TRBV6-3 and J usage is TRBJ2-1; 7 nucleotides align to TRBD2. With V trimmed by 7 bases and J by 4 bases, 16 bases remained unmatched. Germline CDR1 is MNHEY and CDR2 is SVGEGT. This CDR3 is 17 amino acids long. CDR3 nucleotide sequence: TGTGCCAGCATAAGTCGGAGCGGGACCCGGAATTACAATGAGCAGTTCTTC. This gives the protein CASISRSGTRNYNEQFF.

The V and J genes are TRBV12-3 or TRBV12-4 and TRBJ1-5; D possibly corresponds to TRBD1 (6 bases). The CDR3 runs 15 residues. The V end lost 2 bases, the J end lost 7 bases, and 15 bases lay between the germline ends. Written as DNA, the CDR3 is TGTGCCAGCAGTTTAAGGGGGGCGCCTAGCCAGCCCCAGCATTTT. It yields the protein CASSLRGAPSQPQHF.

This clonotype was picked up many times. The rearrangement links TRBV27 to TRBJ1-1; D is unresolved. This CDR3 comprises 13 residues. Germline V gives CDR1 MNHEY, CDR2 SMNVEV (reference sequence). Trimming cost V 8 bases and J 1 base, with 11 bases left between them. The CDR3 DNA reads TGTGCCAGCGCATGGACGGAGAACACTGAAGCTTTCTTT. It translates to CASAWTENTEAFF.